The clone carrying this T cell receptor beta chain was seen once. Its cognate antigen is unknown. Data came from immunoSEQ multiplex PCR; TCRdb stores just in-frame clones and leaves some out. The sample contains around 7,300 clones, 85% to 90% of which appear only once. This sample stems from a study of neoadjuvant nivolumab and ipilimumab in lung cancer. Study-wide results and caveats: TCR receptors were sequenced in few samples. From pretherapy to surgery, tumor richness and clonality rose with dual therapy. Compared with tumor-adjacent uninvolved lung, resected tumors showed greater richness and clonality. Blood richness before therapy tracked richness in tumors resected after neoadjuvant therapy.

Germline lookup yields CDR1 SGHTA and CDR2 FQGNSA. The V end was cut by 5 bases, the J end by 2 bases, with 16 bases between. CDR3 size: 15 residues. The origin of this receptor is an adult with non-small cell lung cancer. This sequence joins TRBV7-2 and TRBJ2-7; D might be TRBD1 (6 bases). Material: tumor tissue, obtained after neoadjuvant nivolumab, alone or with ipilimumab, at or shortly before surgery. Here the CDR3 reads CASSPAWGQTYEQYF. The CDR3 nucleotides are TGTGCCAGCAGCCCAGCTTGGGGGCAGACCTACGAGCAGTACTTC.